These 21 T cell receptor beta chains were all obtained from the same sample, sequenced in a study of shared clonotypes between healthy human individuals. Produced via immunoSEQ multiplex PCR; TCRdb's table is partial and in-frame only. The data contain some 2,000,000 clones, 90% to 96% of them seen just once; the ten biggest clones take up roughly 0.13%. The sequenced material came from naive CD4+ T cells sorted from blood. Subset: CD45RA+ positively selected. Receptors originate from a man younger than 35 in good health.

The chain has TRBV6-5 and TRBJ1-1; TRBD1 matches at 7 bases. This CDR3 region has 16 residues. V shed 2 bases, J shed 0 bases, and the junction held 6 bases outside the gene matches. The germline V gene has CDR1 MNHEY and CDR2 SVGAGI. Here the CDR3 DNA reads TGTGCCAGCAGTTACGGCAGGGGGGTGTTGAACACTGAAGCTTTCTTT. Residues: CASSYGRGVLNTEAFF.

The chain combines TRBV7-9 with TRBJ2-2; D might be TRBD2 (6 bases). The CDR3 loop spans 15 amino acids. V was shortened by 8 bases and J by 1 base, with 14 bases between the two germline ends. Germline V gives CDR1 SEHNR, CDR2 FQNEAQ (reference sequence). The CDR3 reads CASRPRGLNTGELFF. The CDR3 bases are TGTGCCAGCCGTCCGCGGGGTTTGAACACCGGGGAGCTGTTTTTT.

The chain links TRBV6-5 to TRBJ1-6; D gene ambiguous. V shed 6 bases and J shed 10 bases, with 16 bases lying between them. The CDR3 length is 14 residues. Germline lookup yields CDR1 MNHEY and CDR2 SVGAGI. CDR3 coding DNA: TGTGCCAGCAGCGAACACTATCCCGGGTCACCCCTCCACTTT. Translated, it gives CASSEHYPGSPLHF.

The genes are TRBV18 and TRBJ1-2; weak D call: TRBD1 (6 bases). V lost 6 bases to trimming and J lost 10 bases, with 15 bases between them. Germline CDR1 is KGHSH and CDR2 is LQKENI. The CDR3 sequence is 12 residues long. CDR3 loop: CASSPEQGSYTF. CDR3 coding DNA: TGTGCCAGCTCTCCTGAACAGGGCTCCTACACCTTC.

The J gene is TRBJ1-1, the V gene TRBV27, with unresolved D. This CDR3 is 14 amino acids long. V lost 4 bases and J lost 3, with 12 bases in between. The V gene's germline CDR1 is MNHEY and CDR2 SMNVEV (reference sequence). CDR3: CASSSGDRDTEAFF. The CDR3 DNA follows: TGTGCCAGCAGTTCCGGGGATCGGGACACTGAAGCTTTCTTT.

The chain is built from TRBV6-6 and TRBJ1-5; possibly TRBD1 for D (6 bases). This CDR3 has 13 residues. V was pared by 6 bases and J by 4 bases, with 10 bases between. Germline CDR1 is MNHNY and CDR2 is SVGAGI (reference sequence). CDR3 nucleotide sequence: TGTGCCAGCAGCTCAACAGGGAATCAGCCCCAGCATTTT. The encoded protein is CASSSTGNQPQHF.

V usage is TRBV11-2 and J usage is TRBJ2-3, with D unclear. V lost 5 bases to trimming and J lost 0 bases, with 21 bases between them. Germline CDR1 is SGHAT and CDR2 is FQNNGV. The CDR3 loop spans 18 amino acids. The CDR3 sequence: CASSIFPPRQVSTDTQYF. The CDR3 DNA reads TGTGCCAGCAGCATTTTTCCACCAAGGCAAGTGAGCACAGATACGCAGTATTTT.

In regard to this clone: Other DNA sequences in the same sample also yield this CDR3. The CDR3 DNA sequence: TGCAGTGCTTCTCTAGAGACCCAGTACTTC. Translated: CSASLETQYF. The chain links TRBV20-1 to TRBJ2-5; no clear D. The V and J ends lost 5 bases and 4 bases respectively, with 5 bases between them. The CDR3 is made up of 10 amino acids. The germline gives CDR1 DFQATT, CDR2 SNEGSKA (reference sequence).

The rearrangement links TRBV2 to TRBJ1-3, with 8 bases that match TRBD1. V gave up 4 bases and J gave up 7 bases; unmatched junction bases: 9. Germline assignment: CDR1 SNHLY and CDR2 FYNNEI. The CDR3 length is 15 residues. The CDR3 spells CASSAEAGGWNTIYF. Here the CDR3 DNA reads TGTGCCAGCAGTGCTGAGGCAGGGGGCTGGAACACCATATATTTT.

This CDR3 reads CASSLEYLGRPYEQYF. The CDR3 nucleotides read TGTGCCAGCAGCTTAGAGTACCTCGGTAGGCCCTACGAGCAGTACTTC. The chain employs TRBV7-8 and TRBJ2-7; no firm D call. The V and J ends lost 1 base and 2 bases respectively, with 15 bases between them. The CDR3 loop spans 16 amino acids. The germline gives CDR1 SGHVS, CDR2 FQNEAQ.

V and J are TRBV18 and TRBJ2-1; D is possibly TRBD2 (5 bases). The ends were cut back, 3 bases at V and 8 bases at J, with 11 bases in the middle. The germline gives CDR1 KGHSH, CDR2 LQKENI. CDR3 length: 13 amino acids. The CDR3 spells CASSPTRIDEQFF. DNA of the CDR3: TGTGCCAGCTCACCCACTAGAATCGATGAGCAGTTCTTC. The entire variable domain, with the rest obtained from reference TRBV18 and TRBJ2-1, is as follows: NAGVMQNPRHLVRRRGQEARLRCSPMKGHSHVYWYRQLPEEGLKFMVYLQKENIIDESGMPKERFSAEFPKEGPSILRIQQVVRGDSAAYFCASSPTRIDEQFFGPGTRLTVL.

The genes are TRBV6-6 and TRBJ1-4; weak D call: TRBD1 (5 bases). Germline V gene sequence: CDR1 MNHNY, CDR2 SVGAGI (reference sequence). This CDR3 spans 15 amino acids. V gave up 0 bases and J gave up 4 bases, with 9 bases separating them. The CDR3 region is CASSYSGELNEKLFF. DNA for the CDR3: TGTGCCAGCAGTTACTCGGGGGAGCTTAATGAAAAACTGTTTTTT.

V usage is TRBV6-4 and J usage is TRBJ2-3, with 8 bases that match TRBD2. Per germline, CDR1 MRHNA and CDR2 SNTAGT. After removal of 3 bases from V and 9 bases from J, the junction contained 14 bases not matched to a gene. The CDR3 length is 16 residues. DNA for the CDR3: TGTGCCAGCAGTGAACCACGGGGGGGGGTGAGGGTCACGCAGTATTTT. Translation gives CASSEPRGGVRVTQYF.

The V call is TRBV6-1, the J call TRBJ1-5; D is uncertain. Germline V gene lookup returns CDR1 MNHNS and CDR2 SASEGT. V lost 7 bases, J lost 0 bases, and 7 bases lay in between. This CDR3 is built from 13 residues. This CDR3 is CASNGDSNQPQHF. The CDR3 nucleotides read TGTGCCAGCAACGGGGATAGCAATCAGCCCCAGCATTTT.

The chain joins TRBV4-1 to TRBJ2-1; tentative D call: TRBD1 (6 bases). With 1 base removed from V and 15 bases from J, the gap between germline ends came to 13 bases. The CDR3 is 12 residues long. Germline loops: CDR1 MGHRA, CDR2 YSYEKL. The CDR3, as DNA: TGCGCCAGCAGCCAAGCCCCAGGGGTTGCGTTCTTC. Amino acids: CASSQAPGVAFF.

Of note for this clone: The sample holds other DNA sequences that translate to the same CDR3. The rearrangement uses TRBV7-6 and TRBJ2-5; no firm D call. V dropped 6 bases and J dropped 2 bases, with 4 bases sitting between them. The CDR3 is 11 residues long. Germline-derived CDR1 and CDR2 are SGHVS and FNYEAQ. CDR3 residues: CASSFQETQYF. The CDR3 region has the DNA TGTGCCAGCAGTTTTCAAGAGACCCAGTACTTC.

The chain recombines TRBV9 with TRBJ2-2; D uncertain. Germline CDR1 and CDR2: SGDLS and YYNGEE. Trimming cost V 7 bases and J 2 bases, with 12 bases left between them. This CDR3 is 14 amino acids long. CDR3 protein: CASAGRINTGELFF. Written as DNA, the CDR3 is TGTGCCAGCGCCGGACGGATTAACACCGGGGAGCTGTTTTTT. Based on the CDR3 plus reference TRBV9 and TRBJ2-2, the full variable domain is DSGVTQTPKHLITATGQRVTLRCSPRSGDLSVYWYQQSLDQGLQFLIQYYNGEERAKGNILERFSAQQFPDLHSELNLSSLELGDSALYFCASAGRINTGELFFGEGSRLTVL.

The chain uses TRBV6-6 and TRBJ2-5, with 8 bases identical to TRBD1. Trimming at V came to 2 bases and at J to 5 bases, leaving 10 bases not matched to a gene. This CDR3 contains 16 residues. From germline, CDR1 is MNHNY and CDR2 SVGAGI (reference sequence). Here the CDR3 DNA reads TGTGCCAGCAGTTACACCGACAGGGGACGGTCTGAGACCCAGTACTTC. Protein: CASSYTDRGRSETQYF.

The chain links TRBV2 to TRBJ2-2, with TRBD2 matching over 8 bases. This CDR3 is built from 15 residues. Looked up from germline, CDR1 is SNHLY and CDR2 is FYNNEI. V was pared by 6 bases and J by 6 bases, with 9 bases of the junction left unmatched. The CDR3 protein is CASRAPGGLPGELFF. CDR3 nucleotides: TGTGCCAGCAGGGCCCCGGGGGGGCTCCCCGGGGAGCTGTTTTTT.

Points on this clone: The sample holds other DNA sequences that translate to the same CDR3. The chain is built from TRBV6-6 and TRBJ1-2; 11 nucleotides line up with TRBD1. The germline V gene has CDR1 MNHNY and CDR2 SVGAGI (reference sequence). V lost 2 bases, J lost 7 bases, and 0 bases stayed unmatched. This CDR3 is 13 amino acids long. The CDR3 loop reads CASSYGTGGGYTF. As DNA, the CDR3 is TGTGCCAGCAGTTACGGGACAGGGGGTGGCTACACCTTC.

Turning to this clone: The same CDR3 arises from other DNA sequences in this sample as well. V gene TRBV6-5 combines with J gene TRBJ2-3; D not certain. CDR1 MNHEY and CDR2 SVGAGI come from the germline V gene. CDR3 length: 12 residues. V gave up 0 bases and J gave up 6 bases, with 4 bases separating them. The CDR3: CASSYSGDTQYF. The CDR3 nucleotides read TGTGCCAGCAGTTACTCGGGGGATACGCAGTATTTT.